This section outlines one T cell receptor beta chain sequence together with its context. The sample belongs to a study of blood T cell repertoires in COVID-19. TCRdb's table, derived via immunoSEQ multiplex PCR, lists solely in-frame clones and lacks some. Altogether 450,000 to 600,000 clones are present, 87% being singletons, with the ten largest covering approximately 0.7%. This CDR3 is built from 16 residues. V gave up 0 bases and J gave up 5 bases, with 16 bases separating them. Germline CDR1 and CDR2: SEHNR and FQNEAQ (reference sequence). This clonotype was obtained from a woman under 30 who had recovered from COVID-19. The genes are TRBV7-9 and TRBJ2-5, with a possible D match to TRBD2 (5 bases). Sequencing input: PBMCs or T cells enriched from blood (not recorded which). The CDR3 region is CASSLARGRPAETQYF. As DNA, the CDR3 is TGTGCCAGCAGCTTAGCTCGAGGGAGACCCGCCGAGACCCAGTACTTC.